This passage covers 26 T cell receptor beta chains from one sample sequenced in a study of cytomegalovirus exposure and HLA in healthy donors (dated by TCRdb to about 2017). The method behind the library was the immunoSEQ multiplex PCR assay. For the multiplex PCR, a mixture combining 60 forward primers for TCR Vbeta segments and 13 reverse primers for TCR Jbeta segments was used. In TCRdb, the immuneACCESS table is reduced to in-frame sequences with V and J assigned. These tables do not hold every clone; where another copy was compared, an unresolved V gene accounts for under half, and the others remain unexplained. The sample table contains 170,000 or so clones; only one count was recorded for around 77% of them. 1% of the sample lies in the top ten. Sample: PBMCs. These receptors all stem from a woman aged 50 to 60 in good health and CMV-seropositive.

This clone came up a few times. This rearrangement joins TRBV9 to TRBJ1-3; 10 bases agree with TRBD1. This CDR3 is 16 amino acids long. V lost 4 bases and J lost 0; bases outside the gene matches: 4. From germline, CDR1 is SGDLS and CDR2 YYNGEE. Here the CDR3 DNA reads TGTGCCAGCAGCCCACGGGACAGGGGCTCTGGAAACACCATATATTTT. Residues: CASSPRDRGSGNTIYF.

V usage is TRBV7-9 and J usage is TRBJ2-6, with D maybe TRBD2 (6 bases). Looked up from germline, CDR1 is SEHNR and CDR2 is FQNEAQ (reference sequence). CDR3 size: 15 residues. Trimming cost V 3 bases and J 4 bases, with 10 bases left between them. The CDR3 nucleotides read TGTGCCAGCAGCTTCGGAGGGTCCGGGGCCAACGTCCTGACTTTC. Protein sequence: CASSFGGSGANVLTF.

This clone came up once. The rearrangement joins TRBV2 to TRBJ2-1, with unresolved D. Germline V gives CDR1 SNHLY, CDR2 FYNNEI. V lost 0 bases, J lost 6 bases, and 9 bases lay in between. The CDR3 consists of 14 residues. The CDR3 DNA sequence: TGTGCCAGCAGTGAAGCGCTATCATCCAATGAGCAGTTCTTC. This sequence encodes CASSEALSSNEQFF. Full variable domain (rest looked up from reference TRBV2 and TRBJ2-1): EPEVTQTPSHQVTQMGQEVILRCVPISNHLYFYWYRQILGQKVEFLVSFYNNEISEKSEIFDDQFSVERPDGSNFTLKIRSTKLEDSAMYFCASSEALSSNEQFFGPGTRLTVL.

CDR3 in amino acids: CASSSGGGGDHEQYF. The CDR3 region has the DNA TGTGCCAGCAGCTCCGGTGGAGGGGGCGACCACGAGCAGTACTTC. The V and J genes are TRBV7-9 and TRBJ2-7; D might be TRBD1 (7 bases). Germline-derived CDR1 and CDR2 are SEHNR and FQNEAQ (reference sequence). This CDR3 is built from 15 residues. The germline V and J ends were trimmed by 4 bases and 5 bases, with 18 bases remaining between them.

This clone was detected only a few times. The chain's CDR3 is CASSLRGSGYTF. For the CDR3, the DNA is TGTGCCAGCAGCTTGCGAGGGTCTGGCTACACCTTC. The chain joins TRBV5-4 to TRBJ1-2; no firm D call. This CDR3 is built from 12 residues. V lost 1 base to trimming and J lost 7 bases, with 8 bases between them. Germline V gene lookup returns CDR1 SGHNT and CDR2 YYREEE (reference sequence).

The V call is TRBV6-1, the J call TRBJ1-1, with TRBD1 as a possible D gene (6 bases). The CDR3 runs to 14 residues. Trimming left V 3 bases short and J 5 bases short, with 13 bases between. The germline CDR1 and CDR2 sequences are MNHNS and SASEGT. The CDR3 DNA is TGTGCCAGCAGTGATCAGGGGTTTAGTACTGAAGCTTTCTTT. This sequence encodes CASSDQGFSTEAFF.

This clone was detected only a few times. J is TRBJ1-5 and V is TRBV19; the D is unclear. Per the germline V gene, CDR1 is LNHDA and CDR2 is SQIVND (reference sequence). This CDR3 is built from 17 residues. Between the trimmed V and J ends, which lost 6 bases and 0 bases, there was a span of 18 bases. CDR3 nucleotide sequence: TGTGCCAGTAGGTTACGGGAAACGTCTTATAGCAATCAGCCCCAGCATTTT. It is translated as CASRLRETSYSNQPQHF.

Worth noting for this clone: One end of the junction is discordant with germline, which a read error may explain. J is TRBJ2-5 and V is TRBV4-3; 7 nucleotides match TRBD2. CDR1 and CDR2 (germline): LGHNA, YSLEER. CDR3 length: 19 amino acids. Written as DNA, the CDR3 is TGCGCCAGCAGCCAAGAGCTGGGGCTAGCCGGGGACTACCAAGGGACCCAGTACTTC. This translates into CASSQELGLAGDYQGTQYF.

This clone was observed once. The CDR3 DNA follows: TGTGCCAGTAGGCGACTAGCGGGGGGAGGCACAGATACGCAGTATTTT. This codes for CASRRLAGGGTDTQYF. The J gene is TRBJ2-3, the V gene TRBV19; the match to TRBD2 covers 13 bases. CDR1 and CDR2 from the germline V gene are LNHDA and SQIVND (reference sequence). CDR3 length: 16 amino acids. The J segment lost 1 base and the V segment lost 6 bases, leaving 4 bases of the junction unmatched. The entire variable domain, with the rest obtained from reference TRBV19 and TRBJ2-3, is as follows: DGGITQSPKYLFRKEGQNVTLSCEQNLNHDAMYWYRQDPGQGLRLIYYSQIVNDFQKGDIAEGYSVSREKKESFPLTVTSAQKNPTAFYLCASRRLAGGGTDTQYFGPGTRLTVL.

Only one count was recorded for this clone. V gene TRBV5-4 combines with J gene TRBJ2-5; tentative D call: TRBD1 (5 bases). The germline V gene has CDR1 SGHNT and CDR2 YYREEE (reference sequence). This CDR3 comprises 15 residues. V was clipped by 2 bases and J by 2 bases, with 13 bases between them. The CDR3: CASSFGAKIQETQYF. CDR3 DNA sequence: TGTGCCAGCAGCTTTGGGGCGAAAATACAAGAGACCCAGTACTTC. Full variable domain (missing parts from reference TRBV5-4 and TRBJ2-5): ETGVTQSPTHLIKTRGQQVTLRCSSQSGHNTVSWYQQALGQGPQFIFQYYREEENGRGNFPPRFSGLQFPNYSSELNVNALELDDSALYLCASSFGAKIQETQYFGPGTRLLVL.

This clone was seen once. V is TRBV27 and J is TRBJ1-2; D perhaps matches TRBD1 (5 bases). Trimming cost V 4 bases and J 3 bases, with 15 bases left between them. CDR3 length equals 15 residues. Germline V CDR1 and CDR2: MNHEY, SMNVEV (reference sequence). Here the CDR3 reads CASSSRFQGDYGYTF. In DNA, the CDR3 is TGTGCCAGCAGTTCCCGGTTCCAAGGGGACTATGGCTACACCTTC.

This clone was detected a few times. V is TRBV2 and J is TRBJ1-4; 10 bases line up with TRBD1. The CDR3 length is 15 residues. Germline V lookup: CDR1 SNHLY, CDR2 FYNNEI. Germline trimming cut 6 bases from V and 3 bases from J; bases unmatched to any gene: 4. The CDR3 loop is CASRRQGASNEKLFF. The CDR3 DNA sequence: TGTGCCAGCAGGAGACAGGGGGCATCTAATGAAAAACTGTTTTTT.

The V gene is TRBV20-1, the J gene TRBJ2-1, with TRBD1 as a possible D gene (6 bases). Per the germline V gene, CDR1 is DFQATT and CDR2 is SNEGSKA (reference sequence). The ends were cut back, 3 bases at V and 13 bases at J, with 10 bases in the middle. The CDR3 has 10 residues. CDR3 protein: CSASGRGQFF. As DNA, the CDR3 is TGCAGTGCTAGTGGCAGGGGCCAGTTCTTC.

The chain links TRBV7-3 to TRBJ2-1; 9 bases are shared with TRBD1. The germline V gene has CDR1 SGHTA and CDR2 FQGTGA. J gave up 5 bases and V 3 bases, and 2 bases lay outside the gene matches. The CDR3 covers 14 residues. The CDR3 loop is CASSLGQGNNEQFF. CDR3 bases: TGTGCCAGCAGCTTGGGACAGGGAAACAATGAGCAGTTCTTC.

This clone was detected only once. J is TRBJ1-2 and V is TRBV9, with no clear D. V was cut by 4 bases and J by 7 bases, with 14 bases left in between. The CDR3 is 13 residues long. From germline, CDR1 is SGDLS and CDR2 YYNGEE. CDR3 sequence reads: CASSISEWVGYTF. In DNA form, the CDR3 reads TGTGCCAGCAGCATAAGCGAATGGGTTGGCTACACCTTC.

The chain uses TRBV10-3 and TRBJ2-1; 10 positions match TRBD2. The junction had 4 bases not matched to a gene; V was cut back by 5 bases and J by 3 bases. Germline CDR1 reads ENHRY; CDR2 reads SYGVKD. The CDR3 is 15 amino acids. CDR3 bases: TGTGCCATCAGTCCCACTAGCGGGGTCTACAATGAGCAGTTCTTC. This translates into CAISPTSGVYNEQFF.

The chain has TRBV15 and TRBJ1-2; 12 positions agree with TRBD1. The CDR3 is made up of 18 amino acids. Germline CDR1 LNHNV, CDR2 YYDKDF (reference sequence). Unmatched junction bases numbered 11, after V lost 2 bases and J lost 4 bases. The CDR3 here is CATSRRGGTGGLAYGYTF. DNA of the CDR3: TGTGCCACCAGCAGACGGGGTGGGACAGGGGGCCTGGCCTATGGCTACACCTTC.

This clone was found a few times. The V and J genes are TRBV11-3 and TRBJ1-1; 10 nucleotides align to TRBD1. Trimming at V came to 4 bases and at J to 4 bases, leaving 6 bases not matched to a gene. The germline CDR1 and CDR2 sequences are SGHNT and YENEEA. The CDR3 covers 15 residues. The CDR3 loop reads CASSSGTGDVTEAFF. CDR3 coding DNA: TGTGCCAGCAGCTCCGGGACAGGGGATGTCACTGAAGCTTTCTTT.

There are a few counts of this clone. In this CDR3 the conserved last residue, phenylalanine or tryptophan, is missing, so a read error is likely. The limits of the CDR3 on the DNA are not certain, so only TCRdb's listed CDR3 is given. This sequence joins TRBV19 and TRBJ1-1. Germline CDR1 LNHDA, CDR2 SQIVND (reference sequence). The CDR3 sequence runs 11 residues, both termini included. The CDR3 loop is CASTPRREYSG.

This clone came up a few times. V usage is TRBV27 and J usage is TRBJ1-5; TRBD1 matches 7 bases. The trim removed 6 bases at V and 2 bases at J, leaving 1 base unmatched. Germline V gene data show CDR1 as MNHEY and CDR2 as SMNVEV (reference sequence). This CDR3 contains 13 residues. The CDR3 loop reads CASSDRGNQPQHF. The DNA of the CDR3 is TGTGCCAGCAGCGACAGGGGCAATCAGCCCCAGCATTTT.

This clone was recorded once. The chain recombines TRBV5-1 with TRBJ1-4, with a weak D call TRBD1 (6 bases). With 3 bases removed from V and 6 bases from J, the gap between germline ends came to 12 bases. CDR1 is SGHRS and CDR2 is YFSETQ in the germline V gene. This CDR3 is 14 amino acids long. This CDR3 reads CASSSGGGYEKLFF. Written as DNA, the CDR3 is TGCGCCAGCAGCTCGGGTGGGGGCTATGAAAAACTGTTTTTT. Variable domain in full (rest from reference TRBV5-1 and TRBJ1-4): KAGVTQTPRYLIKTRGQQVTLSCSPISGHRSVSWYQQTPGQGLQFLFEYFSETQRNKGNFPGRFSGRQFSNSRSEMNVSTLELGDSALYLCASSSGGGYEKLFFGSGTQLSVL.

This chain joins TRBV5-6 and TRBJ2-5; D is unresolved. CDR1 SGHDT and CDR2 YYEEEE come from the germline V gene. Between the trimmed V and J ends, which lost 9 bases and 4 bases, there was a span of 25 bases. The CDR3 loop spans 16 amino acids. DNA of the CDR3: TGTGCCACACGAATACTCGCGGAGCCCTTCATAGAGACCCAGTACTTC. Translated, it gives CATRILAEPFIETQYF.

Points on this clone: One end of the junction varies from germline; a read error may be responsible. The chain is built from TRBV6-5 and TRBJ2-3; maybe TRBD2 (5 bases). The CDR3 sequence is 15 residues long. The germline V gene encodes CDR1 MNHEY and CDR2 SVGAGI. The CDR3 is CASSYYGVSTDMQYF. The DNA of the CDR3 is TGTGCCAGCAGTTACTACGGGGTGAGCACAGATATGCAGTATTTT.

V usage is TRBV27 and J usage is TRBJ2-3, with D perhaps matching TRBD1 (5 bases). Trimming took off 0 bases at V and 3 bases at J, with 7 bases between the two ends. The CDR3 is made up of 14 amino acids. Germline CDR1 and CDR2: MNHEY and SMNVEV (reference sequence). CDR3 nucleotide sequence: TGTGCCAGCAGTTTATCCCAGGGTACAGATACGCAGTATTTT. This codes for CASSLSQGTDTQYF.

This clone showed up just a few times. V is TRBV29-1 and J is TRBJ1-1; D possibly corresponds to TRBD1 (5 bases). Trimming stripped 6 bases from V and 11 bases from J, with 16 bases between. In germline, CDR1 is SQVTM, CDR2 ANQGSEA. The CDR3 runs 11 residues. The CDR3 DNA sequence: TGCAGCGTCCGGGGGGGGGTTGAGGCTTTCTTT. Encoded protein: CSVRGGVEAFF.

The sample holds one count of this clone. This rearrangement joins TRBV7-2 to TRBJ1-1; maybe TRBD1 (5 bases). The CDR3 totals 15 residues. Germline V gene data show CDR1 as SGHTA and CDR2 as FQGNSA. Trimming left V 3 bases short and J 2 bases short, with 13 bases between. Here the CDR3 reads CASSLGGGGNTEAFF. The CDR3 DNA reads TGTGCCAGCAGCTTGGGCGGGGGTGGCAACACTGAAGCTTTCTTT.